The clone carrying this T cell receptor beta chain was seen only a few times. These data originate in a study of response to subunit inactivated influenza vaccine. MiXCR was run by TCRdb on the RT-PCR reads, yielding one entry per CDR3 protein. The table records about 190,000 distinct CDR3 sequences, around an eighth of them present only once. The V gene end was trimmed by 0 bases and the J gene end by 0 bases; junction bases not matched to a gene: 3. The CDR3 covers 15 residues. Germline V CDR1 and CDR2: SGHRS, YFSETQ. The sequences come from CD8+ T cells sorted from PBMCs, collected 4 to 6 days after vaccination. This clonotype was sampled from a middle-aged man who received an inactivated influenza vaccine. The V gene is TRBV5-1, the J gene TRBJ2-7; 7 bases are a match to TRBD1. The DNA of the CDR3 is TGCGCCAGCAGCTTGGCCCAGGGGGTCTCCTACGAGCAGTACTTC. It specifies CASSLAQGVSYEQYF.